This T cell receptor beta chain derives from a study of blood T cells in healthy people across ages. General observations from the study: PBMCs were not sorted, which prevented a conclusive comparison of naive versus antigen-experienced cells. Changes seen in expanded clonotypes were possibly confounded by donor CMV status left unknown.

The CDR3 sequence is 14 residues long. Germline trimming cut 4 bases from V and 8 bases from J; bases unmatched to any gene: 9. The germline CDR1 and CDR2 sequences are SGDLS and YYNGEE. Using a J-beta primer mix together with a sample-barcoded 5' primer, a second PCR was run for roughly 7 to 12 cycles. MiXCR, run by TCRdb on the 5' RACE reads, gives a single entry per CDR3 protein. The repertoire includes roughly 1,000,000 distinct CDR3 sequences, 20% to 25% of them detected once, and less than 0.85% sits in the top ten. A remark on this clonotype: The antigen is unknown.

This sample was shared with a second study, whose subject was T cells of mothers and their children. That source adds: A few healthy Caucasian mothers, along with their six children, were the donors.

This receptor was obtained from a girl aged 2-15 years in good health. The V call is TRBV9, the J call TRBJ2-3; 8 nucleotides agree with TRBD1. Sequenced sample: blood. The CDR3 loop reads CASSPSRGRGTQYF. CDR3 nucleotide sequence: TGTGCCAGCAGCCCCTCCAGGGGGCGAGGTACGCAGTATTTT.